What follows are 30 T cell receptor beta chains derived from one specimen sequenced in a study of T cells in women clearing cervical HPV infection. TCRdb's copy holds only in-frame clones and misses some; the assay was immunoSEQ multiplex PCR. In total, the table holds some 20,000 clones. Sequencing used blood buffy coat. The receptor source for this set is a woman between 18 and 70 years old with a cervical HPV16 infection that either progressed to CIN3+ or cleared (not recorded which).

A remark on this clone: The CDR3 is cut off 3 residues early in the read; its end comes from the germline J gene. V gene TRBV3-1 (or the pseudogene TRBV3-2) combines with J gene TRBJ2-1, with a weak D call TRBD1 (6 bases). CDR1 LGHDT and CDR2 YNNKEL come from the germline V gene (reference sequence). The CDR3 loop spans 14 amino acids. The V end was cut by 4 bases, the J end by 4 bases, with 11 bases between. The CDR3 spells CASSLGHNYNEQFF. CDR3 DNA, as far as it was read: TGTGCCAGCAGCCTGGGACACAATTACAATGAG.

As regards this clone: The read comes to an end 3 residues before the CDR3 does, leaving the germline J gene to fill in the end. The V gene is TRBV30, the J gene TRBJ2-2; 8 bases line up with TRBD2. The V gene's germline CDR1 is GTSNPN and CDR2 SVGIG (reference sequence). The length of the CDR3 is 14 residues. V was clipped by 2 bases and J by 5 bases; unmatched bases: 4. Incomplete CDR3 DNA: TGTGCCTGGAGTACGACTAGCGAAACCGGGGAG. Amino acids: CAWSTTSETGE. The complete CDR3 protein is CAWSTTSETGELFF. Together with reference TRBV30 and TRBJ2-2, the CDR3 gives the full variable domain: SQTIHQWPATLVQPVGSPLSLECTVEGTSNPNLYWYRQAAGRGLQLLFYSVGIGQISSEVPQNLSASRPQDRQFILSSKKLLLSDSGFYLCAWSTTSETGELFFGEGSRLTVL.

A remark on this clone: Read coverage stops 3 residues before the CDR3 terminus; the germline J gene supplies the remainder. The genes are TRBV5-5 and TRBJ1-1; TRBD1 matches 7 bases. Germline V gene sequence: CDR1 SGHKS, CDR2 YYEKEE (reference sequence). The CDR3 is made up of 13 amino acids. The CDR3 sequence is CASSLVSGQVAFF. The DNA read from the CDR3 is TGTGCCAGCAGCTTGGTTTCTGGACAGGTC.

CDR3 bases read: TGTGCCAGCAGCTTAGGCGCGGGGCCCTACAATGAC. It is translated as CASSLGAGPYND. The full CDR3 protein reads CASSLGAGPYNDYTF. The chain uses TRBV7-2 and TRBJ1-2; D might be TRBD1 (5 bases). The read finishes 3 residues shy of the CDR3 end, and the germline J gene is used to complete it. Germline values: CDR1 SGHTA, CDR2 FQGNSA. The CDR3 sequence is 15 residues long.

To note about this clone: The sequenced fragment ends 3 residues before the CDR3 boundary, so the rest is inferred from the germline J gene. The chain is built from TRBV19 and TRBJ1-1, with D unclear. The V gene's germline CDR1 is LNHDA and CDR2 SQIVND (reference sequence). The CDR3 runs 14 residues. The CDR3 DNA, read in part, is TGTGCCAGTAGTCGCCTAACGAACTCCTACGAG. Protein product: CASSRLTNSYE. In full, the CDR3 reads CASSRLTNSYEAFF.

Concerning this clone: The read gets to within 3 residues of the CDR3 end, and the germline J gene fills in the rest. The chain joins TRBV9 to TRBJ2-1, with 9 bases that match TRBD2. There are 15 residues in the CDR3. J gave up 9 bases and V 4 bases, and 11 bases lay outside the gene matches. Germline loops: CDR1 SGDLS, CDR2 YYNGEE. The sequenced CDR3 bases are TGTGCCAGCAGCCCTTGGACTAGCGAAAGGGGTGAG. It specifies CASSPWTSERGE. The entire CDR3 protein reads CASSPWTSERGEQFF.

Comment on this clone: The read ends 3 residues early relative to the CDR3; the germline J gene fills the gap. The V and J genes are TRBV11-2 and TRBJ2-7; TRBD2 agrees at 8 bases. In germline, CDR1 is SGHAT, CDR2 FQNNGV. V shed 4 bases, J shed 3 bases, and the junction held 5 bases outside the gene matches. There are 14 residues in the CDR3. The CDR3 here is CASSSGLALYEQYF. Incomplete CDR3 DNA: TGTGCCAGCAGCTCAGGACTAGCTCTCTACGAG.

Concerning this clone itself: Sequencing ends 3 residues short of the CDR3 end; the germline J gene provides the rest. V usage is TRBV7-8 and J usage is TRBJ1-4, with TRBD1 matching over 10 bases. Germline V lookup: CDR1 SGHVS, CDR2 FQNEAQ. J was trimmed by 9 bases and V by 5 bases; bases with no gene match: 6. This CDR3 is 14 amino acids long. CDR3 protein: CASSIGTGEKKLFF. The CDR3 DNA, read in part, is TGTGCCAGCAGCATCGGGACAGGGGAGAAAAAA.

About this clone: The read falls 3 residues short of the CDR3 end, and the missing part is taken from the germline J gene. V is TRBV7-2 and J is TRBJ1-2; no clear D. There are 12 residues in the CDR3. V lost 5 bases and J lost 2, with 6 bases in between. Germline V gives CDR1 SGHTA, CDR2 FQGNSA. CDR3 sequence reads: CASSPRNYGYTF. Partial CDR3 DNA: TGTGCCAGCAGCCCCCGGAACTATGGC.

With regard to this clone: Read sequence stops 3 residues before the CDR3 end, and the germline J gene provides the missing end. V and J are TRBV10-3 and TRBJ2-3; TRBD2 matches 12 bases. Germline V CDR1 and CDR2: ENHRY, SYGVKD. Trimming cost V 6 bases and J 2 bases; bases outside gene matches: 6. CDR3 length: 16 amino acids. CDR3 DNA (partial): TGTGCCATCAGCCTTACTAGCGGGGGGCACACAGATACG. It specifies CAISLTSGGHTDT. In full, the CDR3 is CAISLTSGGHTDTQYF.

Concerning this clone: The CDR3 extends 3 residues past the end of the read, so its final part is completed from the germline J gene. The chain has TRBV7-2 and TRBJ1-2; D gene uncertain. The V end was cut by 2 bases, the J end by 2 bases, with 6 bases between. The V gene's germline CDR1 is SGHTA and CDR2 FQGNSA. This CDR3 comprises 13 residues. The part of the CDR3 DNA that was read is TGTGCCAGCAGCTTAATCCAGAACTATGGC. Its translation: CASSLIQNYG. The complete CDR3 reads CASSLIQNYGYTF.

Concerning this clone itself: Sequencing ends 3 residues short of the CDR3 end; the germline J gene provides the rest. The chain recombines TRBV7-9 with TRBJ1-2; D call uncertain. Looked up from germline, CDR1 is SEHNR and CDR2 is FQNEAQ (reference sequence). Trimming cost V 5 bases and J 2 bases, with 15 bases left between them. This CDR3 spans 15 amino acids. The sequenced part of the CDR3 DNA is TGTGCCAGCAGCGCCTCAGCGGACGGGAACTATGGC. It specifies CASSASADGNYG. From start to end, the CDR3 is CASSASADGNYGYTF.

On this clone: The CDR3 is cut off 3 residues early in the read; its end comes from the germline J gene. The rearrangement uses TRBV7-9 and TRBJ1-5; 7 bases match TRBD1. CDR1 and CDR2 (germline): SEHNR, FQNEAQ (reference sequence). The CDR3 spans 14 residues. V lost 1 base, J lost 6 bases, and 3 bases stayed unmatched. The covered CDR3 bases are TGTGCCAGCAGCTTAGGACAGGGTTTTCAGCCC. This sequence encodes CASSLGQGFQP. The whole CDR3 sequence reads CASSLGQGFQPQHF. The whole variable domain, filled in from reference TRBV7-9 and TRBJ1-5, reads DTGVSQNPRHKITKRGQNVTFRCDPISEHNRLYWYRQTLGQGPEFLTYFQNEAQLEKSRLLSDRFSAERPKGSFSTLEIQRTEQGDSAMYLCASSLGQGFQPQHFGDGTRLSIL.

Notes on this clone: From the germline J gene comes the end of the CDR3, since the read stops 3 residues before it. The chain couples TRBV29-1 to TRBJ2-1; no clear D gene. The CDR3 spans 13 residues. Trimming took 0 bases from V and 4 from J, leaving 7 bases between them. Looked up from germline, CDR1 is SQVTM and CDR2 is ANQGSEA. The CDR3 bases that were read are TGCAGCGTTGAAGAAACTCGTTACAATGAG. It yields the protein CSVEETRYNE. The CDR3 in full is CSVEETRYNEQFF.

To note about this clone: The read halts 3 residues ahead of the CDR3 end, with the missing end drawn from the germline J gene. The chain carries TRBV7-2 and TRBJ1-3; D is unresolved. The CDR3 has 14 amino acids. V was trimmed by 2 bases and J by 7 bases, leaving 12 bases between them. Germline CDR1 reads SGHTA; CDR2 reads FQGNSA. CDR3 DNA (partial): TGTGCCAGCAGCTTATTATCCGGCGGGAACACC. Its protein is CASSLLSGGNT. The full CDR3 is CASSLLSGGNTIYF.

This clone shows up as medium-sized by frequency. The CDR3 is cut off 3 residues early in the read; its end comes from the germline J gene. J is TRBJ2-1 and V is TRBV19; D ambiguous. Trimming took 5 bases from V and 1 from J, leaving 6 bases between them. The CDR3 is made up of 13 amino acids. Looked up from germline, CDR1 is LNHDA and CDR2 is SQIVND (reference sequence). The sequenced part of the CDR3 DNA is TGTGCCAGTAGTCCGACTTCCTACAATGAG. Amino acid sequence: CASSPTSYNE. The entire CDR3 sequence reads CASSPTSYNEQFF. Variable domain in full (rest from reference TRBV19 and TRBJ2-1): DGGITQSPKYLFRKEGQNVTLSCEQNLNHDAMYWYRQDPGQGLRLIYYSQIVNDFQKGDIAEGYSVSREKKESFPLTVTSAQKNPTAFYLCASSPTSYNEQFFGPGTRLTVL.

In the case of this clone: Read sequence stops 3 residues before the CDR3 end, and the germline J gene provides the missing end. The chain uses TRBV10-3 and TRBJ2-1; 8 bases agree with TRBD2. CDR1 is ENHRY, CDR2 SYGVKD, per germline. This CDR3 contains 15 residues. The J segment lost 7 bases and the V segment lost 4 bases, leaving 9 bases of the junction unmatched. The CDR3 reads CAISGTSPGRNEQFF. The CDR3 bases that were read are TGTGCCATCAGTGGGACTAGCCCGGGCAGGAATGAG.

With respect to this clone: The CDR3 goes on 3 residues after the read ends, and that part is filled in from the germline J gene. The V gene is TRBV7-9, the J gene TRBJ1-2; 8 bases line up with TRBD1. CDR1 and CDR2 (germline): SEHNR, FQNEAQ (reference sequence). CDR3 length: 15 residues. The CDR3 is CASSGQGWTKNIYTF. The DNA read from the CDR3 is TGTGCCAGCAGCGGACAGGGTTGGACCAAAAACATC.

Note on this clone: Mismatch with germline at one junction end may stem from a read error. The sequenced fragment ends 3 residues before the CDR3 boundary, so the rest is inferred from the germline J gene. The V gene is TRBV11-2, the J gene TRBJ2-1; D unclear. The CDR3 contains 11 residues. Germline V gene data show CDR1 as SGHAT and CDR2 as FQNNGV. Incomplete CDR3 DNA: TGTGCCAGCAGCCACTACTATGAG. Translating it yields CASSHYYE. The CDR3 reads in full as CASSHYYEQFF.

A remark on this clone: The DNA ends 3 residues before the CDR3 does, and the rest of the CDR3 is filled in from the germline J gene. The chain recombines TRBV18 with TRBJ2-5, with 7 bases aligning to TRBD1. Germline values: CDR1 KGHSH, CDR2 LQKENI. CDR3 length: 13 amino acids. V dropped 4 bases and J dropped 2; count of bases not matched to a gene: 1. CDR3 loop: CASSRGQQETQYF. The covered CDR3 bases are TGTGCCAGCTCACGGGGACAGCAAGAGACC.

This clone is called medium-sized based on its frequency. The CDR3 loop is CASSLELTGISTDTQYF. The sequenced part of the CDR3 DNA is TGCGCCAGCAGCTTGGAATTGACGGGGATCAGCACAGATACG. This rearrangement joins TRBV5-1 to TRBJ2-3; D perhaps matches TRBD2 (5 bases). Read coverage stops 3 residues before the CDR3 terminus; the germline J gene supplies the remainder. The CDR3 consists of 17 residues. Trimming removed 0 bases from V and 0 bases from J, with 14 bases in between. Germline CDR1 reads SGHRS; CDR2 reads YFSETQ.

Notes on this clone: The CDR3 extends 3 residues past the end of the read, so its final part is completed from the germline J gene. This rearrangement joins TRBV6-1 to TRBJ1-2; D is perhaps TRBD1 (6 bases). Deletions cut 1 base from V and 1 base from J, with 10 bases between. CDR3 size: 15 residues. CDR1 MNHNS and CDR2 SASEGT come from the germline V gene. The covered CDR3 bases are TGTGCCAGCAGTGAAGGGGCAGGGGATAACTATGGC. This encodes CASSEGAGDNYG. The full-length CDR3 reads as CASSEGAGDNYGYTF.

CDR3 bases read: TGTGCCAGCAGTCTAGCCAAAAACATT. Its protein product is CASSLAKNI. The whole CDR3 region reads CASSLAKNIQYF. The V and J genes are TRBV6-2 or TRBV6-3 and TRBJ2-4, with D uncertain. The read ends 3 residues early relative to the CDR3; the germline J gene fills the gap. The germline V gene has CDR1 MNHEY and CDR2 SVGEGT. The V end lost 5 bases, the J end lost 0 bases, and 2 bases lay between the germline ends. The length of the CDR3 is 12 residues.

To note about this clone: The read finishes 3 residues shy of the CDR3 end, and the germline J gene is used to complete it. This chain connects TRBV20-1 to TRBJ2-1; possibly TRBD1 for D (6 bases). The CDR3 length is 14 residues. CDR1 and CDR2 from the germline V gene are DFQATT and SNEGSKA (reference sequence). V shed 0 bases and J shed 6 bases, with 12 bases lying between them. The CDR3 loop is CSARDGGRVNEQFF. CDR3 DNA, as far as it was read: TGCAGTGCTAGAGATGGGGGCAGGGTCAATGAG.

With regard to this clone: The read ends 3 residues early relative to the CDR3; the germline J gene fills the gap. This chain joins TRBV18 and TRBJ1-1; a possible D gene is TRBD1 (5 bases). The CDR3 has 12 amino acids. Germline-derived CDR1 and CDR2 are KGHSH and LQKENI. Incomplete CDR3 DNA: TGTGCCAGCTCACCGGCGGGGGACGGA. Encoded protein: CASSPAGDG. In full, the CDR3 is CASSPAGDGAFF.

Of note for this clone: The read halts 3 residues ahead of the CDR3 end, with the missing end drawn from the germline J gene. The rearrangement uses TRBV9 and TRBJ2-5; 9 bases line up with TRBD2. The CDR3 spans 16 residues. J lost 0 bases, V lost 4 bases, and 7 bases had no gene match. In germline, CDR1 is SGDLS, CDR2 YYNGEE. CDR3 DNA, as far as it was read: TGTGCCAGCAGCATTGGGACTAGCTCGAACCAAGAGACC. Its protein product is CASSIGTSSNQET. The CDR3 in its entirety is CASSIGTSSNQETQYF.

In the case of this clone: Read sequence stops 3 residues before the CDR3 end, and the germline J gene provides the missing end. This chain links TRBV18 with TRBJ2-2, with TRBD1 matching over 7 bases. Germline CDR1 is KGHSH and CDR2 is LQKENI. V trimming: 4 bases; J trimming: 3 bases; junction bases outside the gene matches: 11. The CDR3 length is 17 residues. CDR3 residues: CASSLFIGTEDTGELFF. The part of the CDR3 DNA that was read is TGTGCCAGCTCACTTTTTATCGGGACAGAGGACACCGGGGAG.

For this clone: Coverage ceases 3 residues before the CDR3 finishes, and the germline J gene fills in the end. V and J are TRBV2 and TRBJ2-7, with D uncertain. This CDR3 has 13 amino acids. Between the trimmed V and J ends, which lost 6 bases and 3 bases, there was a span of 12 bases. CDR1 is SNHLY, CDR2 FYNNEI, per germline. CDR3: CASSPPSNYEQYF. The sequenced part of the CDR3 DNA is TGTGCCAGCAGCCCCCCCAGTAACTACGAG.

With respect to this clone: The read finishes 3 residues shy of the CDR3 end, and the germline J gene is used to complete it. This chain joins TRBV4-2 and TRBJ2-1; D is perhaps TRBD2 (5 bases). Germline loops: CDR1 LGHNA, CDR2 YNFKEQ. CDR3 size: 15 residues. The V gene lost 0 bases and the J gene lost 9 bases, with 15 bases spanning the gap. The part of the CDR3 DNA that was read is TGTGCCAGCAGCCAAGAGATGAGGACTTCCCCTGAG. As protein: CASSQEMRTSPE. The full CDR3 reads CASSQEMRTSPEQFF.

Details on this clone: The read halts 3 residues ahead of the CDR3 end, with the missing end drawn from the germline J gene. V gene TRBV7-9 combines with J gene TRBJ2-1; D might be TRBD1 (5 bases). Germline CDR1 reads SEHNR; CDR2 reads FQNEAQ (reference sequence). V gave up 3 bases and J gave up 8 bases, with 8 bases separating them. The CDR3 runs 12 residues. The CDR3 is CASSFVGDEQFF. The part of the CDR3 DNA that was read is TGTGCCAGCAGCTTTGTAGGGGATGAG.